This TCR beta chain is from a study of cytomegalovirus exposure and HLA in healthy donors. Primers: 60 Vbeta forward and 13 Jbeta reverse. Assay: immunoSEQ multiplex PCR; the TCRdb copy retains only in-frame clones and omits some. The sample includes about 140,000 clones, around four fifths seen only once; the top ten take approximately 9.7%. V lost 0 bases and J lost 5, with 17 bases in between. This CDR3 region has 16 residues. Germline CDR1 MGHRA, CDR2 YSYEKL. This clone has just a few counts. Its target is not known. Study observations and caveats: Among the most significant clusters, several appeared linked to common viral pathogens in a later analysis.

Every donor was a healthy person donating bone marrow. Donors showed nominal health when sampled, although they likely had unrecorded immune exposures. Sequencing was carried out using PBMCs. The chain joins TRBV4-1 to TRBJ2-7, with D maybe TRBD2 (7 bases). The source is an older woman in good health and CMV-seropositive. The CDR3 here is CASSQDRGARTDEQYF. The CDR3 DNA reads TGCGCCAGCAGCCAAGATCGGGGGGCCCGTACCGACGAGCAGTACTTC.